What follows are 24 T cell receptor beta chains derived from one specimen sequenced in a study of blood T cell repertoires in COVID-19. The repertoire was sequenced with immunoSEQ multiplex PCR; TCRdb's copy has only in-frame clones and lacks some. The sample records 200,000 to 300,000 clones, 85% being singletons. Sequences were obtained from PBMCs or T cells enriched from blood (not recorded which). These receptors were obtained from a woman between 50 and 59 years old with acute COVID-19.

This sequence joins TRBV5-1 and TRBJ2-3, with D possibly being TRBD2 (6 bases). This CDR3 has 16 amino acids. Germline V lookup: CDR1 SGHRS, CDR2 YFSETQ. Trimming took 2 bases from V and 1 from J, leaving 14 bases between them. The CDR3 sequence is CASSFRRGSGTDTQYF. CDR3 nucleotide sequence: TGCGCCAGCAGCTTCAGGAGGGGAAGCGGCACAGATACGCAGTATTTT.

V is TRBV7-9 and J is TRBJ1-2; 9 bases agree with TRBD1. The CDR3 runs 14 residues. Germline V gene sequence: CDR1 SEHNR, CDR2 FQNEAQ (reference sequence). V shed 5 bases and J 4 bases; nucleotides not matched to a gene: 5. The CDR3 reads CASSPGQGPYGYTF. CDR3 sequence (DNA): TGTGCCAGCAGCCCGGGACAGGGTCCCTATGGCTACACCTTC.

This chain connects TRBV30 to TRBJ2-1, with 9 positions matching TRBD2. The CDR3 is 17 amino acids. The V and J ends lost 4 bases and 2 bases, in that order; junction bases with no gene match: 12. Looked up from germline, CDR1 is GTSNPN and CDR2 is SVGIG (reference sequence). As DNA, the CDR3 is TGTGCCTGGACCAAAGACCGACTAGCGGTTACCTACAATGAGCAGTTCTTC. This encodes CAWTKDRLAVTYNEQFF.

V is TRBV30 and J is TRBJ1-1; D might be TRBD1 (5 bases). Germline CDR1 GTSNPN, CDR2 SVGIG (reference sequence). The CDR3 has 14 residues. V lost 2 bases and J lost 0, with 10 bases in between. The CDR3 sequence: CAWSRGQVNTEAFF. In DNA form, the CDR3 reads TGTGCCTGGAGTCGTGGACAAGTGAACACTGAAGCTTTCTTT.

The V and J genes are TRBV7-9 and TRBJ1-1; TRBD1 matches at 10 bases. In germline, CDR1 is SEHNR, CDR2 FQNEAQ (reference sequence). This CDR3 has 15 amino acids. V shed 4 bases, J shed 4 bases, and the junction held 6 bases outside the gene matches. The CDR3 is CASSSRTGGITEAFF. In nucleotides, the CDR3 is TGTGCCAGCAGCTCCCGGACAGGGGGAATCACTGAAGCTTTCTTT.

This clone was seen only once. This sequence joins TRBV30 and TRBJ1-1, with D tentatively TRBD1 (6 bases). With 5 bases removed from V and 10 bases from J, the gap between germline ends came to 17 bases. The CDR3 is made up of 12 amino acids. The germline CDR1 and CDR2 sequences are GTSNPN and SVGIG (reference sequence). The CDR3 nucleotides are TGTGCCTGGGGGGAAAACACGGACAGAGCTTTCTTT. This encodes CAWGENTDRAFF.

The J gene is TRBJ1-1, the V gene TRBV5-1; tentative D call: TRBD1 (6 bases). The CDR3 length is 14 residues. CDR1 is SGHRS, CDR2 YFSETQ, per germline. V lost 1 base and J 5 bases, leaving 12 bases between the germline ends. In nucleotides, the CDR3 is TGCGCCAGCAGCTTGAATGCCAGGGGAACTGAAGCTTTCTTT. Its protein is CASSLNARGTEAFF.

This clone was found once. The CDR3: CASSAGQGHTSSGYTF. The CDR3, as DNA: TGTGCCAGCAGCGCCGGACAGGGCCACACCTCATCTGGCTACACCTTC. The rearrangement links TRBV7-2 to TRBJ1-2; TRBD1 matches at 8 bases. After removal of 5 bases from V and 7 bases from J, the junction contained 15 bases not matched to a gene. Germline values: CDR1 SGHTA, CDR2 FQGNSA. The CDR3 is 16 amino acids.

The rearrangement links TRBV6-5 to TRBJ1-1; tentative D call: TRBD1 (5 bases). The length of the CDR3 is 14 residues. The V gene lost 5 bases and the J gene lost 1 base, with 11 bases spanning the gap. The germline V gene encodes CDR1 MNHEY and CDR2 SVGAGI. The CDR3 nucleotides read TGTGCCAGCAGTAGATCTACAGGGAACACTGAAGCTTTCTTT. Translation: CASSRSTGNTEAFF.

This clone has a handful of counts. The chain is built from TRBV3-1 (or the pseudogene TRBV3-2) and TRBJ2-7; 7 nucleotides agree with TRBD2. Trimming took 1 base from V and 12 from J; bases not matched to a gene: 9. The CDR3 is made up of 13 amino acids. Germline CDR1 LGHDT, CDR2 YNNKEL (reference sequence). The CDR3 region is CASSQVSSGQRYF. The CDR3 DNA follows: TGTGCCAGCAGCCAAGTCTCTAGCGGTCAAAGGTACTTC.

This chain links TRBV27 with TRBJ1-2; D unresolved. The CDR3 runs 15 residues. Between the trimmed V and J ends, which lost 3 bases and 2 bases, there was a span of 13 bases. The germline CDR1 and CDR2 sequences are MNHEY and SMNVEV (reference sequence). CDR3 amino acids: CASSFTVGHNYGYTF. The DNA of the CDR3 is TGTGCCAGCAGTTTCACAGTCGGCCACAACTATGGCTACACCTTC.

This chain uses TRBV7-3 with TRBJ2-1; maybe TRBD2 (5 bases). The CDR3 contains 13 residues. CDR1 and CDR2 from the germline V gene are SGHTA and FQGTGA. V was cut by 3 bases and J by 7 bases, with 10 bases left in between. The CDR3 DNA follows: TGTGCCAGCAGCTTCACTAGTGGAAATGAGCAGTTCTTC. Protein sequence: CASSFTSGNEQFF.

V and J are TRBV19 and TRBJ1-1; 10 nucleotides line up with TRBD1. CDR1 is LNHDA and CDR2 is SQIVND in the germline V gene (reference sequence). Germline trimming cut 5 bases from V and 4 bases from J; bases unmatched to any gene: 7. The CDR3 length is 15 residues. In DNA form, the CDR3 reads TGTGCCAGTAGTGGACGGGACAGGGGTATCACTGAAGCTTTCTTT. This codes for CASSGRDRGITEAFF.

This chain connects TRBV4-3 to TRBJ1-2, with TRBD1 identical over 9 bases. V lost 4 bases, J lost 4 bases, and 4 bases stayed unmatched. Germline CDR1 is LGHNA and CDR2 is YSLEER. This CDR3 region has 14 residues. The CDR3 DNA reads TGCGCCAGCAGCCGTACGGGACAGGGCTATGGCTACACCTTC. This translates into CASSRTGQGYGYTF.

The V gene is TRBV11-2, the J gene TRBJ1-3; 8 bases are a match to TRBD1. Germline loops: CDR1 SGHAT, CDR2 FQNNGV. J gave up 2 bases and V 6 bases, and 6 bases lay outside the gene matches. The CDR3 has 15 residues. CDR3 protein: CASSRTGSAGNTIYF. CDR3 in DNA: TGTGCCAGCAGTCGGACAGGGTCGGCTGGAAACACCATATATTTT. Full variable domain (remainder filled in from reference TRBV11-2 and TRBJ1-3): EAGVAQSPRYKIIEKRQSVAFWCNPISGHATLYWYQQILGQGPKLLIQFQNNGVVDDSQLPKDRFSAERLKGVDSTLKIQPAKLEDSAVYLCASSRTGSAGNTIYFGEGSWLTVV.

CDR3 nucleotides: TGCAGCGTTGAGAGGTCGCAGGGTGACACTGAAGCTTTCTTT. Its translation: CSVERSQGDTEAFF. The chain employs TRBV29-1 and TRBJ1-1; a possible D gene is TRBD1 (5 bases). Trimming pared 3 bases from V and 3 bases from J, leaving 14 bases between. CDR1 is SQVTM, CDR2 ANQGSEA, per germline. The CDR3 has 14 amino acids.

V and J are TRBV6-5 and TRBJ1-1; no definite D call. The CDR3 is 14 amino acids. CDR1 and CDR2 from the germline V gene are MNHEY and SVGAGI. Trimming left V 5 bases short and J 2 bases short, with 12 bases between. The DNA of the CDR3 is TGTGCCAGCAGTCTCTTAATGAGAAACACTGAAGCTTTCTTT. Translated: CASSLLMRNTEAFF.

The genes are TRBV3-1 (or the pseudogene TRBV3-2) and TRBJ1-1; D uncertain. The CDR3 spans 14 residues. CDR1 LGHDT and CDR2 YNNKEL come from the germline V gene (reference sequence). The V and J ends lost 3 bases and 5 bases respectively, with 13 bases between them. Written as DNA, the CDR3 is TGTGCCAGCAGCCAGTCCCCGGGAGGAACTGAAGCTTTCTTT. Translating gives CASSQSPGGTEAFF.

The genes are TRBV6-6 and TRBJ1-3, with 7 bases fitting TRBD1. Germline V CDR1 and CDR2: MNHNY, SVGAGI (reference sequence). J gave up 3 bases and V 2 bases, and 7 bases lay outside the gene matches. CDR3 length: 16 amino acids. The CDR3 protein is CASSYVGQGDGNTIYF. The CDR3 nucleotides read TGTGCCAGCAGTTACGTCGGGCAGGGGGATGGAAACACCATATATTTT.

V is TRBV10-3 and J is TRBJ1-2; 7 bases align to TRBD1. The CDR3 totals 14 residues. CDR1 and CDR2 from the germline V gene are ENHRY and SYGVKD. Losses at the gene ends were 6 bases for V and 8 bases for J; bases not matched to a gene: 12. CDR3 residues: CAISRQGLVWGYTF. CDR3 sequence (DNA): TGTGCCATCAGCCGACAGGGCCTGGTTTGGGGCTACACCTTC.

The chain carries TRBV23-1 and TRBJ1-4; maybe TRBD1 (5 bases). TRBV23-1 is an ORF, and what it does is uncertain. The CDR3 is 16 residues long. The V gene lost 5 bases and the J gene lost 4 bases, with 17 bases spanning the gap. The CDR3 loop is CASSVYRQPNNEKLFF. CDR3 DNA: TGCGCCAGCAGTGTCTACAGGCAGCCCAATAATGAAAAACTGTTTTTT.

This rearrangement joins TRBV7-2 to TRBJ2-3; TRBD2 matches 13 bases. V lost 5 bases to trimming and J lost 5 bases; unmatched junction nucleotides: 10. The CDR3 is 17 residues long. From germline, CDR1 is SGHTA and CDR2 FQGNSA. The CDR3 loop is CASSPKLAGGPGDTQYF. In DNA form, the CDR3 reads TGTGCCAGCAGCCCCAAACTAGCGGGGGGGCCGGGAGATACGCAGTATTTT.

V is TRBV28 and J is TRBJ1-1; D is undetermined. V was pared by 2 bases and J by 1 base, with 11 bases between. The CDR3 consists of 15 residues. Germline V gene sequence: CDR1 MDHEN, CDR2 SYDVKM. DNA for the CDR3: TGTGCCAGCAGTTTAACAGCCCTGGAGAACACTGAAGCTTTCTTT. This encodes CASSLTALENTEAFF.

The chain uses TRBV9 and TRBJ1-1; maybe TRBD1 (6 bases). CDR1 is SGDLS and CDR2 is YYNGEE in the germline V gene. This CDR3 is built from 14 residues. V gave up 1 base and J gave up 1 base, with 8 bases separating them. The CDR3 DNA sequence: TGTGCCAGCAGCGTAACGACAGGGAACACTGAAGCTTTCTTT. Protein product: CASSVTTGNTEAFF.